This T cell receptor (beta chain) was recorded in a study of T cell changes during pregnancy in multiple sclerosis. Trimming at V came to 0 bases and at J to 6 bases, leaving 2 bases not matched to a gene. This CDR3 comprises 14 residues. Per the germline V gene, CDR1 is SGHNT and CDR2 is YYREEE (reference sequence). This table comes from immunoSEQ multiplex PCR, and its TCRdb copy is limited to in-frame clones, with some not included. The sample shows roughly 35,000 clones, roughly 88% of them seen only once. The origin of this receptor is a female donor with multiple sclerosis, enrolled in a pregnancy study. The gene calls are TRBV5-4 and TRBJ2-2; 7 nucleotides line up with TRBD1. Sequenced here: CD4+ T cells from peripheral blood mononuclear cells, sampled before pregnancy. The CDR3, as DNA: TGTGCCAGCAGCTTGGAGGGGGCATCCGGGGAGCTGTTTTTT. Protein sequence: CASSLEGASGELFF. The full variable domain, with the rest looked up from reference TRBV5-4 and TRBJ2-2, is ETGVTQSPTHLIKTRGQQVTLRCSSQSGHNTVSWYQQALGQGPQFIFQYYREEENGRGNFPPRFSGLQFPNYSSELNVNALELDDSALYLCASSLEGASGELFFGEGSRLTVL.